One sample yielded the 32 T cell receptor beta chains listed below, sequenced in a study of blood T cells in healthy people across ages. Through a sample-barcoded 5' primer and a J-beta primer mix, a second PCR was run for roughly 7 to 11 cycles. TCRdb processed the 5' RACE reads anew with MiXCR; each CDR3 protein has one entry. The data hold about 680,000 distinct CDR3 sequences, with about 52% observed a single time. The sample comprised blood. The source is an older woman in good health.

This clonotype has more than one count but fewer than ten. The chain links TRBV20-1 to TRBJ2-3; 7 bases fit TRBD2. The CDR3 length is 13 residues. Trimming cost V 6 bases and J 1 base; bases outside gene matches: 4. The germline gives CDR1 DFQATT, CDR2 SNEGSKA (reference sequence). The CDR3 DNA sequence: TGCAGTGCGGTTCTAGCGGGCACAGATACGCAGTATTTT. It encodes CSAVLAGTDTQYF.

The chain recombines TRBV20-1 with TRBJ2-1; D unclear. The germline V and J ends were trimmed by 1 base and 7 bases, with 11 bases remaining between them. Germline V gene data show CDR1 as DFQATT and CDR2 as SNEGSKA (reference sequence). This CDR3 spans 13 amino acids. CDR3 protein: CSARVVNRNEQFF. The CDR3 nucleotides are TGCAGTGCTAGAGTTGTCAATCGGAATGAGCAGTTCTTC.

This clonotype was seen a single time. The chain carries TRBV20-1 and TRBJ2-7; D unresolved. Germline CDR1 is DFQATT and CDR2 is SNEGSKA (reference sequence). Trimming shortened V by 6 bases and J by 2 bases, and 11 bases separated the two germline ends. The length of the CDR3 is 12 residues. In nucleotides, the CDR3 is TGCAGTGCCCCGGGCCGCACCTACGAGCAGTACTTC. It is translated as CSAPGRTYEQYF.

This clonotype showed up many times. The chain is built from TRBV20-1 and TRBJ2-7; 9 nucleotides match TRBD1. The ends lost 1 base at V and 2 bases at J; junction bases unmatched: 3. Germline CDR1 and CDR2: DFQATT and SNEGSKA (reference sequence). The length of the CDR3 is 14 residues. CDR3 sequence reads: CSARAGTGTYEQYF. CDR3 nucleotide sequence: TGCAGTGCTAGAGCCGGGACAGGGACCTACGAGCAGTACTTC.

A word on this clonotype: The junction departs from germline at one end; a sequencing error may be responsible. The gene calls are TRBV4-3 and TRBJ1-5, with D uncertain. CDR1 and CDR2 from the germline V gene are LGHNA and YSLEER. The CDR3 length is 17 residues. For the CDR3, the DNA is TGCGCCAGCAGCCAAGAATTGTTGCCAGGCGGCAATCGGCCCCAGCATTTT. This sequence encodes CASSQELLPGGNRPQHF.

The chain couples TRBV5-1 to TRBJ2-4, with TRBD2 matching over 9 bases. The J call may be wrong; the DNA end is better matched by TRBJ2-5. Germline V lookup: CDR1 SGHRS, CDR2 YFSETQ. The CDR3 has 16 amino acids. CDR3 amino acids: CASSLPGAGGQETQYF. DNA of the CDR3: TGCGCCAGCAGCTTGCCCGGAGCGGGGGGCCAAGAGACCCAGTACTTC.

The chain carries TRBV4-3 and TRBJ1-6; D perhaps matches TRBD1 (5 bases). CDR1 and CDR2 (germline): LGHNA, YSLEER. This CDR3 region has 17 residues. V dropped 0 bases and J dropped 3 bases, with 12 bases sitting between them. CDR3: CASSQESAGNYNSPLHF. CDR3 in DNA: TGCGCCAGCAGCCAAGAGTCGGCAGGGAACTATAATTCACCCCTCCACTTT.

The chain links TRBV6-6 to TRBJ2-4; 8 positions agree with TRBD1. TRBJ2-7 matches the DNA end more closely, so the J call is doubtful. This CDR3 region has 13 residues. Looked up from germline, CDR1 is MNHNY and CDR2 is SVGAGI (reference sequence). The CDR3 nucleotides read TGTGCCAGCAGCTACGGGACAGGCAGCGAGCAGTACTTC. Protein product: CASSYGTGSEQYF.

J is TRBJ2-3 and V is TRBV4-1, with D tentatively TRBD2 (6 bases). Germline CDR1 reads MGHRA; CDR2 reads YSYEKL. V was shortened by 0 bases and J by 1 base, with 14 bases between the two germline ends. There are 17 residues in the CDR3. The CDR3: CASSQDPGERGTDTQYF. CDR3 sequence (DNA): TGCGCCAGCAGCCAAGATCCGGGGGAACGGGGCACAGATACGCAGTATTTT.

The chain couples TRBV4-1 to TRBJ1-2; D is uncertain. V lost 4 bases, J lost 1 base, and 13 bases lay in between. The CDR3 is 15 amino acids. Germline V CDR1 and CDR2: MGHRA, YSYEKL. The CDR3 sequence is CASSPRGGHNYGYTF. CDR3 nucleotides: TGCGCCAGCAGCCCCCGTGGTGGTCATAACTATGGCTACACCTTC.

The CDR3 sequence is CASSQTFKQGSYGYTF. The DNA for the CDR3 is TGTGCCAGCAGCCAGACGTTCAAACAGGGATCCTATGGCTACACCTTC. This rearrangement joins TRBV3-1 to TRBJ1-2, with D tentatively TRBD1 (6 bases). Trimming left V 3 bases short and J 4 bases short, with 18 bases between. There are 16 residues in the CDR3. Germline V gene sequence: CDR1 LGHDT, CDR2 YNNKEL (reference sequence).

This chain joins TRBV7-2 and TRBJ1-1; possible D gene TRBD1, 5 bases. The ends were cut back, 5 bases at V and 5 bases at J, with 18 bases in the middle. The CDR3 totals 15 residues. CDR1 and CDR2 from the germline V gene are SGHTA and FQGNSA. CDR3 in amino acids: CASSALREGRTEAFF. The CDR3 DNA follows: TGTGCCAGCAGCGCCCTCAGGGAGGGAAGGACTGAAGCTTTCTTT.

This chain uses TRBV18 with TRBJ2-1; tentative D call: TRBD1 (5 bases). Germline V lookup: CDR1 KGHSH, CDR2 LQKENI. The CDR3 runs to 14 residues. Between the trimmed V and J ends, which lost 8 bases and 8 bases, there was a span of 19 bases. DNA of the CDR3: TGTGCCAGCCCTCCACCGACAGATTACGATGAGCAGTTCTTC. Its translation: CASPPPTDYDEQFF.

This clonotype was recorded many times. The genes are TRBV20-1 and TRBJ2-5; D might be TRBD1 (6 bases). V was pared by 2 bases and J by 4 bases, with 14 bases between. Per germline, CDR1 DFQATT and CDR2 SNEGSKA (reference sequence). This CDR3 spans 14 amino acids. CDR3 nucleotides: TGCAGTGCTAGACCCTCATGGACAGCAGAGACCCAGTACTTC. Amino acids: CSARPSWTAETQYF.

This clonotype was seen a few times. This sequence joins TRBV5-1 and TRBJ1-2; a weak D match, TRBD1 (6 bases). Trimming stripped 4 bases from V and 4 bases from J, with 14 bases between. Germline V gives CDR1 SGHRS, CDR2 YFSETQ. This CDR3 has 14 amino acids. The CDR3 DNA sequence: TGCGCCAGCAGCGATGGGACACGAGGCTATGGCTACACCTTC. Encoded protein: CASSDGTRGYGYTF.

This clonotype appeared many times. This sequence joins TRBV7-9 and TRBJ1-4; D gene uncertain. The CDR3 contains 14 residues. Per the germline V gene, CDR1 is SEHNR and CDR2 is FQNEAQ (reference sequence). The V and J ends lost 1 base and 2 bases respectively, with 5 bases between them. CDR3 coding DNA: TGTGCCAGCAGCTTAGGGGCGACTAATGAAAAACTGTTTTTT. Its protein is CASSLGATNEKLFF.

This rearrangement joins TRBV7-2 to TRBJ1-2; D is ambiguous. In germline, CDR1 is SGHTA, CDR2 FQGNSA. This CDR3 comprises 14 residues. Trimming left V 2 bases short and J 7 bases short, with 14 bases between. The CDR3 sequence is CASSLTDVDGGYTF. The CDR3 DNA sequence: TGTGCCAGCAGCTTAACAGATGTTGATGGTGGCTACACCTTC. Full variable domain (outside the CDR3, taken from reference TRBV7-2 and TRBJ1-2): GAGVSQSPSNKVTEKGKDVELRCDPISGHTALYWYRQSLGQGLEFLIYFQGNSAPDKSGLPSDRFSAERTGGSVSTLTIQRTQQEDSAVYLCASSLTDVDGGYTFGSGTRLTVV.

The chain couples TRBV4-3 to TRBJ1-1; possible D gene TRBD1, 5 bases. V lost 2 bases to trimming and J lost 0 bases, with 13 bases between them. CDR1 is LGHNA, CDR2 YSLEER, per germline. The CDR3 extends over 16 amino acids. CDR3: CASSQWVRGVNTEAFF. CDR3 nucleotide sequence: TGCGCCAGCAGCCAATGGGTCCGGGGGGTGAACACTGAAGCTTTCTTT.

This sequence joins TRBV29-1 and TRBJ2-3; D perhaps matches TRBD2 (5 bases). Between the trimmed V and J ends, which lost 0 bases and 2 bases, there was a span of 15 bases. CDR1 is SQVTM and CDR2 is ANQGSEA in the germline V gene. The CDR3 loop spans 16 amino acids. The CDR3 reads CSVEEGGYGATDTQYF. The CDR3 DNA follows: TGCAGCGTTGAAGAAGGAGGTTACGGAGCCACAGATACGCAGTATTTT.

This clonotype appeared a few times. The CDR3 nucleotides are TGCAGCGTTACCTCAGGGACTACGGGGGGCTACACCTTC. Amino acid sequence: CSVTSGTTGGYTF. This chain joins TRBV29-1 and TRBJ1-2, with a tentative D call TRBD1 (5 bases). CDR1 is SQVTM, CDR2 ANQGSEA, per germline. The CDR3 consists of 13 residues. Trimming shortened V by 5 bases and J by 8 bases, and 18 bases separated the two germline ends.

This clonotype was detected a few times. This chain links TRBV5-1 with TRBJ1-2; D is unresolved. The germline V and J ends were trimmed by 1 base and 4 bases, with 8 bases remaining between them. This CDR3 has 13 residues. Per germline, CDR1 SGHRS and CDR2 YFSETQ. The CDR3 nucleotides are TGCGCCAGCAGCTTGAACGGACCCTATGGCTACACCTTC. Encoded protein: CASSLNGPYGYTF.

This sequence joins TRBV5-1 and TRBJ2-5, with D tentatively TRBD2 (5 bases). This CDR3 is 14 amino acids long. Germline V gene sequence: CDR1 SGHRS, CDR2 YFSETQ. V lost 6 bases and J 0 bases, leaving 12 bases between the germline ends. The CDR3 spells CASIFTGNQETQYF. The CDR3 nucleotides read TGCGCCAGCATCTTTACCGGGAACCAAGAGACCCAGTACTTC.

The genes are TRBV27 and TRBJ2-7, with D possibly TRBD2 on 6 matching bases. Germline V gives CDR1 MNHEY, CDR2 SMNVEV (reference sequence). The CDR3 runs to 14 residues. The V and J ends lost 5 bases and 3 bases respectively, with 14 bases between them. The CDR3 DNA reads TGTGCCAGCAGTGTAAAGGGACTGATCTACGAGCAGTACTTC. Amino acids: CASSVKGLIYEQYF.

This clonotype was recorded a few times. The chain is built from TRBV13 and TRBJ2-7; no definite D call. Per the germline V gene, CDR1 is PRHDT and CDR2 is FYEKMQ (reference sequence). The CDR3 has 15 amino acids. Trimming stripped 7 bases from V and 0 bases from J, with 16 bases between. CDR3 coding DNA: TGTGCCAGCACCAACGGTGGGGTGAGCTCCTACGAGCAGTACTTC. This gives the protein CASTNGGVSSYEQYF.

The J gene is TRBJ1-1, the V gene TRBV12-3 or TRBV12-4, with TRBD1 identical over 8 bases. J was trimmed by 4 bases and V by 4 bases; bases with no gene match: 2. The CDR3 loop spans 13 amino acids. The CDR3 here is CASSYRGSTEAFF. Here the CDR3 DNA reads TGTGCCAGCAGTTACAGGGGGTCCACTGAAGCTTTCTTT.

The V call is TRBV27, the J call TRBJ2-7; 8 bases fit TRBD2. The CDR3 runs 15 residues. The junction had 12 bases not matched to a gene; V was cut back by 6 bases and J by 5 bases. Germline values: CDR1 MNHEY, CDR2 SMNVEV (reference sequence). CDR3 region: CASSRSPSGYNEQYF. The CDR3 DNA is TGTGCCAGCAGCCGATCTCCTAGCGGGTACAACGAGCAGTACTTC.

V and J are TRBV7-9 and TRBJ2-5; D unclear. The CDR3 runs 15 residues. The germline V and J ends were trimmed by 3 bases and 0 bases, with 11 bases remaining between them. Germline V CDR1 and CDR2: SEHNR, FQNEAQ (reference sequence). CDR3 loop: CASSFARAYQETQYF. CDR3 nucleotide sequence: TGTGCCAGCAGCTTTGCGCGAGCGTACCAAGAGACCCAGTACTTC.

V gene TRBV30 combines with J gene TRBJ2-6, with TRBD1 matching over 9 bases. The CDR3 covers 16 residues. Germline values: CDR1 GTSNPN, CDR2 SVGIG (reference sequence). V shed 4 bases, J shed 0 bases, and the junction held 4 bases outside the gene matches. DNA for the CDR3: TGTGCCTGGACCAGGGACAGGGTCTCTGGGGCCAACGTCCTGACTTTC. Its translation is CAWTRDRVSGANVLTF.

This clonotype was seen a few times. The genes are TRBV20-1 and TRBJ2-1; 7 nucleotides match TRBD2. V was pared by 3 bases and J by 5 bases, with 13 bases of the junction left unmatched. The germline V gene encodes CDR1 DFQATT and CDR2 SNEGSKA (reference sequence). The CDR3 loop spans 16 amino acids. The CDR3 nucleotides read TGCAGTGCTAGGAAAGTCGCGGGAGCGCTTCACAATGAGCAGTTCTTC. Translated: CSARKVAGALHNEQFF.

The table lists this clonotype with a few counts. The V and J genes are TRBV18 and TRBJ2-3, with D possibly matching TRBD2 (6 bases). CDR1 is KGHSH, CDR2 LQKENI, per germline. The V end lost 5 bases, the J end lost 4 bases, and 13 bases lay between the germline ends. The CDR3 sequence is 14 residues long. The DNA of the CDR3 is TGTGCCAGCTCATCAACTAGCCCCGCAGATACGCAGTATTTT. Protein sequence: CASSSTSPADTQYF.

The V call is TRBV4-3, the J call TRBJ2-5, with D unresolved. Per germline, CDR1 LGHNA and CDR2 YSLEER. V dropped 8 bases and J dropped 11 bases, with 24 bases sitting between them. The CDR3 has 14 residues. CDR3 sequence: CASGTSDSYNEQYF. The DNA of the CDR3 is TGCGCCAGCGGAACCAGCGACTCCTACAATGAGCAGTACTTC.

The CDR3 DNA sequence: TGCAGCGTTGAGGAGGGCCTGACTGAAGCTTTCTTT. Translation: CSVEEGLTEAFF. The rearrangement links TRBV29-1 to TRBJ1-1; D not resolved. This CDR3 has 12 amino acids. Trimming took 3 bases from V and 5 from J, leaving 10 bases between them. CDR1 and CDR2 from the germline V gene are SQVTM and ANQGSEA.